This T cell receptor (beta chain) was identified during a study of shared clonotypes between healthy human individuals. Study-level results: Shared across a few donors were around 5% of the naive CD4 clonotypes. Unshared clonotypes carried lower generation probabilities than those common to all four donors. Across subsets, estimated richness was generally greater for naive than for memory populations.

Concerning this clone: Its antigen is not identified.

V lost 4 bases, J lost 1 base, and 10 bases lay in between. This CDR3 is 14 amino acids long. CDR1 WSHSY and CDR2 SAAADI come from the germline V gene. Sequenced by immunoSEQ multiplex PCR; TCRdb stores in-frame clones only, minus some. The repertoire holds hundreds of thousands of clones, about 96% seen once, with 0.05% to 0.07% in the top ten. Every contributor of samples was a Caucasian grown-up residing in Nashville, Tennessee. The chain couples TRBV10-2 to TRBJ1-1; D not certain. This sequence originates from a woman aged 25 to 39 in good health. Sequenced material: naive CD4+ T cells sorted from blood. Subset given: CD45RA+ positively selected. CDR3 in amino acids: CASSVGIWNTEAFF. CDR3 nucleotide sequence: TGCGCCAGCAGTGTTGGGATCTGGAACACTGAAGCTTTCTTT.